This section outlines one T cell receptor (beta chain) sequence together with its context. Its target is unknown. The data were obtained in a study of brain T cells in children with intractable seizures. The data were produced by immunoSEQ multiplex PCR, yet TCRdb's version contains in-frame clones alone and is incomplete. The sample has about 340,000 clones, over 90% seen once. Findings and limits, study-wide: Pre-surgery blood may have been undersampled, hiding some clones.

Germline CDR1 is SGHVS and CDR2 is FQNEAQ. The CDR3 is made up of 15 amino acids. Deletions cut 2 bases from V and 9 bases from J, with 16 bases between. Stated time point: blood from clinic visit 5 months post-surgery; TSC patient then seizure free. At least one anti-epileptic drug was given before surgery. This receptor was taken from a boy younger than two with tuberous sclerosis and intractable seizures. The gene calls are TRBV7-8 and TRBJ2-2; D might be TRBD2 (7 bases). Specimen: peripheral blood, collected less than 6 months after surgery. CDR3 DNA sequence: TGTGCCAGCAGCTTACTTTGGGGCGGGGGCCGGGAGCTGTTTTTT. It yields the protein CASSLLWGGGRELFF.